The 20 T cell receptor beta chains below all came from one sample that was sequenced in a study of PD-1 blockade in classical Hodgkin lymphoma. Each patient experienced a relapse that followed autologous stem cell transplantation, and brentuximab vedotin exposure varied. By magnetic negative selection, CD4+ T cells were purified from thawed PBMCs. The protocol was immunoSEQ multiplex PCR, while the TCRdb copy is restricted to in-frame clones and leaves out a portion. Among roughly 12,000 clones, about 90% were seen once, and the ten largest hold roughly 0.46%. The sample here was CD4+ T cells from blood, taken at baseline. The receptors come from a human donor with classical Hodgkin lymphoma.

The chain carries TRBV18 and TRBJ2-7, with a tentative D call TRBD1 (5 bases). CDR1 and CDR2 from the germline V gene are KGHSH and LQKENI. This CDR3 region has 18 residues. V lost 3 bases and J lost 0, with 21 bases in between. Here the CDR3 reads CASSPLATGSFFSYEQYF. CDR3 nucleotide sequence: TGTGCCAGCTCACCCCTGGCCACAGGCAGTTTCTTCTCCTACGAGCAGTACTTC. The full variable domain, with the rest looked up from reference TRBV18 and TRBJ2-7, is NAGVMQNPRHLVRRRGQEARLRCSPMKGHSHVYWYRQLPEEGLKFMVYLQKENIIDESGMPKERFSAEFPKEGPSILRIQQVVRGDSAAYFCASSPLATGSFFSYEQYFGPGTRLTVT.

V gene TRBV10-3 combines with J gene TRBJ1-2, with D maybe TRBD1 (6 bases). This CDR3 has 12 residues. Trimming took off 6 bases at V and 8 bases at J, with 13 bases between the two ends. Germline CDR1 and CDR2: ENHRY and SYGVKD. The CDR3 spells CAIRRGLGGYTF. The DNA for the CDR3 is TGTGCCATCAGAAGGGGGTTGGGCGGCTACACCTTC.

The V gene is TRBV27, the J gene TRBJ1-2; D call uncertain. The V gene's germline CDR1 is MNHEY and CDR2 SMNVEV (reference sequence). Trimming pared 4 bases from V and 4 bases from J, leaving 10 bases between. CDR3 length: 13 residues. CDR3 sequence reads: CASSSDTSYGYTF. CDR3 in DNA: TGTGCCAGCAGTTCTGACACGTCCTATGGCTACACCTTC.

The rearrangement uses TRBV5-1 and TRBJ2-7; 12 nucleotides match TRBD2. The CDR3 extends over 15 amino acids. Germline CDR1 SGHRS, CDR2 YFSETQ. Trimming at V came to 6 bases and at J to 6 bases, leaving 10 bases not matched to a gene. The CDR3 loop reads CASTPRLAGVSEQYF. CDR3 DNA sequence: TGCGCCAGCACCCCCCGACTAGCGGGAGTTTCCGAGCAGTACTTC.

V is TRBV18 and J is TRBJ2-1; 9 bases fit TRBD2. The CDR3 has 16 amino acids. CDR1 KGHSH and CDR2 LQKENI come from the germline V gene. The J segment lost 4 bases and the V segment lost 1 base, leaving 5 bases of the junction unmatched. CDR3 DNA sequence: TGTGCCAGCTCACCACAGCCGCGGGGGGGGTACAATGAGCAGTTCTTC. Translation: CASSPQPRGGYNEQFF.

The chain carries TRBV5-4 and TRBJ2-1, with 8 bases fitting TRBD1. Unmatched junction bases numbered 2, after V lost 0 bases and J lost 3 bases. CDR3 size: 15 residues. CDR1 and CDR2 from the germline V gene are SGHNT and YYREEE (reference sequence). CDR3: CASSLVGTGYNEQFF. The CDR3 nucleotides are TGTGCCAGCAGCTTGGTTGGGACAGGCTACAATGAGCAGTTCTTC.

This clone was found a few times. The chain recombines TRBV6-1 with TRBJ2-7; tentatively, D is TRBD2 (6 bases). There are 12 residues in the CDR3. Germline lookup yields CDR1 MNHNS and CDR2 SASEGT. V was trimmed by 7 bases and J by 7 bases, leaving 14 bases between them. This CDR3 reads CASMERRGEQYF. CDR3 in DNA: TGTGCCAGCATGGAGCGACGGGGGGAGCAGTACTTC.

The V and J genes are TRBV5-4 and TRBJ2-5; TRBD2 is a possible D gene (6 bases). The germline V gene encodes CDR1 SGHNT and CDR2 YYREEE (reference sequence). V was trimmed by 0 bases and J by 2 bases, leaving 11 bases between them. CDR3 length: 15 residues. The CDR3 DNA follows: TGTGCCAGCAGCTTGGTGCGGGGCTTGCAAGAGACCCAGTACTTC. This translates into CASSLVRGLQETQYF. The entire variable domain, with the rest obtained from reference TRBV5-4 and TRBJ2-5, is as follows: ETGVTQSPTHLIKTRGQQVTLRCSSQSGHNTVSWYQQALGQGPQFIFQYYREEENGRGNFPPRFSGLQFPNYSSELNVNALELDDSALYLCASSLVRGLQETQYFGPGTRLLVL.

This rearrangement joins TRBV20-1 to TRBJ2-1, with a weak D call TRBD2 (6 bases). This CDR3 is 11 amino acids long. The ends were cut back, 3 bases at V and 13 bases at J, with 13 bases in the middle. CDR1 and CDR2 from the germline V gene are DFQATT and SNEGSKA (reference sequence). In nucleotides, the CDR3 is TGCAGTGCTAGGTTTGGACTACCCCAGTTCTTC. Translation gives CSARFGLPQFF.

The V call is TRBV18, the J call TRBJ1-2, with D possibly being TRBD1 (5 bases). The V end was cut by 4 bases, the J end by 0 bases, with 6 bases between. Per germline, CDR1 KGHSH and CDR2 LQKENI. CDR3 length: 13 amino acids. Here the CDR3 DNA reads TGTGCCAGCTCACGGGGCTCTAACTATGGCTACACCTTC. Its protein product is CASSRGSNYGYTF.

The gene calls are TRBV5-6 and TRBJ1-1, with D unclear. V lost 6 bases and J 2 bases, leaving 11 bases between the germline ends. The CDR3 spans 13 residues. Germline lookup yields CDR1 SGHDT and CDR2 YYEEEE. The CDR3, as DNA: TGTGCCAGCACCACACACAGAAACACTGAAGCTTTCTTT. Translated: CASTTHRNTEAFF.

The V and J genes are TRBV19 and TRBJ2-7; 7 bases are shared with TRBD2. The CDR3 length is 11 residues. Germline values: CDR1 LNHDA, CDR2 SQIVND (reference sequence). J lost 4 bases, V lost 11 bases, and 5 bases had no gene match. This CDR3 is CAAGTTYEQYF. The DNA of the CDR3 is TGTGCCGCCGGGACTACTTACGAGCAGTACTTC.

The chain joins TRBV6-5 to TRBJ2-7, with D possibly called TRBD1 or TRBD2 (5 bases each). The germline V gene encodes CDR1 MNHEY and CDR2 SVGAGI. V was cut by 6 bases and J by 7 bases, with 22 bases left in between. This CDR3 spans 15 amino acids. DNA of the CDR3: TGTGCCAGCAGGTACCCAGGGACCGCCCAGAGGGAGCAGTACTTC. Amino acid sequence: CASRYPGTAQREQYF.

This clone was seen a handful of times. The chain carries TRBV5-1 and TRBJ2-7; D perhaps matches TRBD1 (6 bases). V lost 4 bases and J 2 bases, leaving 13 bases between the germline ends. The CDR3 extends over 14 amino acids. Germline V gene sequence: CDR1 SGHRS, CDR2 YFSETQ. The DNA for the CDR3 is TGCGCCAGCAGCGAGGGGGTAACCCCCTACGAGCAGTACTTC. Translation gives CASSEGVTPYEQYF.

This chain joins TRBV19 and TRBJ2-4; D remains ambiguous. V was pared by 4 bases and J by 1 base, with 17 bases between. The V gene's germline CDR1 is LNHDA and CDR2 SQIVND (reference sequence). This CDR3 comprises 17 residues. DNA for the CDR3: TGTGCCAGTAGTAAGGGCACTCCTTCCTCGGCCAAAAACATTCAGTACTTC. Its protein product is CASSKGTPSSAKNIQYF.

The chain employs TRBV6-1 and TRBJ2-5; no clear D. There are 12 residues in the CDR3. Germline lookup yields CDR1 MNHNS and CDR2 SASEGT. Deletions cut 3 bases from V and 8 bases from J, with 10 bases between. The CDR3, as DNA: TGTGCCAGCAGTGAGGTCTTGCAAACCCAGTACTTC. Its translation: CASSEVLQTQYF.

This clone was counted a single time. The chain combines TRBV11-2 with TRBJ2-3, with D unresolved. CDR1 and CDR2 from the germline V gene are SGHAT and FQNNGV. CDR3 length equals 14 residues. Trimming took off 1 base at V and 1 base at J, with 6 bases between the two ends. The CDR3 DNA reads TGTGCCAGCAGCTTAGCGCCCCGCACAGATACGCAGTATTTT. This translates into CASSLAPRTDTQYF.

The rearrangement links TRBV7-2 to TRBJ1-2; TRBD1 is a possible D gene (5 bases). The germline CDR1 and CDR2 sequences are SGHTA and FQGNSA. Trimming left V 5 bases short and J 8 bases short, with 15 bases between. The CDR3 runs to 13 residues. For the CDR3, the DNA is TGTGCCAGCAGCCCTCAGGGTTTTTACGGCTACACCTTC. It encodes CASSPQGFYGYTF.

The chain joins TRBV15 to TRBJ2-5, with D hard to call. Germline CDR1 and CDR2: LNHNV and YYDKDF (reference sequence). V lost 8 bases and J 0 bases, leaving 10 bases between the germline ends. This CDR3 spans 13 amino acids. The CDR3 is CATSPGYQETQYF. The CDR3 bases are TGTGCCACCTCCCCGGGCTACCAAGAGACCCAGTACTTC. Full variable domain (outside the CDR3, taken from reference TRBV15 and TRBJ2-5): DAMVIQNPRYQVTQFGKPVTLSCSQTLNHNVMYWYQQKSSQAPKLLFHYYDKDFNNEADTPDNFQSRRPNTSFCFLDIRSPGLGDTAMYLCATSPGYQETQYFGPGTRLLVL.

This chain uses TRBV19 with TRBJ2-3; possibly TRBD1 or TRBD2 for D (5 bases each). From germline, CDR1 is LNHDA and CDR2 SQIVND (reference sequence). Trimming removed 6 bases from V and 7 bases from J, with 17 bases in between. This CDR3 region has 14 residues. The CDR3 loop is CASRLDGTENTQYF. CDR3 DNA sequence: TGTGCCAGTAGACTAGACGGGACCGAGAATACGCAGTATTTT. The whole variable domain, remainder taken from reference TRBV19 and TRBJ2-3, is DGGITQSPKYLFRKEGQNVTLSCEQNLNHDAMYWYRQDPGQGLRLIYYSQIVNDFQKGDIAEGYSVSREKKESFPLTVTSAQKNPTAFYLCASRLDGTENTQYFGPGTRLTVL.